This entry lists 19 T cell receptor beta chains sequenced from one sample in a study of T cell changes during pregnancy in multiple sclerosis. Libraries were prepared by immunoSEQ multiplex PCR; TCRdb keeps only in-frame clonotypes and omits some of them. The sample has about 16,000 clones, approximately 95% seen once. The sample was peripheral blood, taken in the third trimester of pregnancy. The origin of the receptors is a female donor with multiple sclerosis, enrolled in a pregnancy study.

The chain couples TRBV27 to TRBJ2-2; 8 bases map to TRBD2. V was pared by 5 bases and J by 7 bases, with 15 bases of the junction left unmatched. CDR3 size: 17 residues. The germline V gene encodes CDR1 MNHEY and CDR2 SMNVEV (reference sequence). CDR3 region: CASSPQGSGKWGGELFF. CDR3 bases: TGTGCCAGCAGTCCACAGGGTAGCGGGAAATGGGGCGGGGAGCTGTTTTTT.

V usage is TRBV27 and J usage is TRBJ2-5; 8 bases agree with TRBD2. The length of the CDR3 is 15 residues. V dropped 5 bases and J dropped 5; count of bases not matched to a gene: 10. Germline V gene data show CDR1 as MNHEY and CDR2 as SMNVEV (reference sequence). This chain's CDR3 is CASSTLGGVSETQYF. CDR3 DNA: TGTGCCAGCAGTACACTCGGGGGGGTTAGCGAGACCCAGTACTTC.

The V call is TRBV5-4, the J call TRBJ1-1, with a tentative D call TRBD1 (5 bases). CDR3 length equals 14 residues. The V end was cut by 2 bases, the J end by 1 base, with 9 bases between. Per the germline V gene, CDR1 is SGHNT and CDR2 is YYREEE (reference sequence). In nucleotides, the CDR3 is TGTGCCAGCAGCTTACGGGGGAGGAACACTGAAGCTTTCTTT. Its protein product is CASSLRGRNTEAFF.

The chain is built from TRBV28 and TRBJ1-2; 9 bases are shared with TRBD1. The V segment lost 4 bases and the J segment 4 bases; nucleotides outside the gene matches: 7. The CDR3 contains 15 residues. Germline V gene lookup returns CDR1 MDHEN and CDR2 SYDVKM. In DNA form, the CDR3 reads TGTGCCAGCAGTTACCGGGACAGGGCTACCTATGGCTACACCTTC. This gives the protein CASSYRDRATYGYTF.

The chain couples TRBV6-7 to TRBJ2-1; D might be TRBD2 (6 bases). TRBV6-7 is an open reading frame whose function is uncertain. This CDR3 is built from 16 residues. V was cut by 1 base and J by 8 bases, with 18 bases left in between. DNA for the CDR3: TGTGCCAGCAGTTACTTATCGGGGAATAGCGGCCATGAGCAGTTCTTC. As protein: CASSYLSGNSGHEQFF.

The chain is built from TRBV2 and TRBJ1-2; D remains ambiguous. Trimming removed 4 bases at V and 10 bases at J, with 10 bases between. The CDR3 has 11 amino acids. Germline CDR1 reads SNHLY; CDR2 reads FYNNEI. The CDR3 here is CASSAGGDYTF. The CDR3 DNA reads as TGTGCCAGCAGTGCTGGAGGCGACTACACCTTC.

V usage is TRBV18 and J usage is TRBJ2-5; no definite D call. CDR3 length equals 11 residues. The germline V gene has CDR1 KGHSH and CDR2 LQKENI. Trimming took off 6 bases at V and 3 bases at J, with 5 bases between the two ends. CDR3 DNA: TGTGCCAGCTCCCCTAAAGAGACCCAGTACTTC. It yields the protein CASSPKETQYF.

This chain connects TRBV4-1 to TRBJ1-2; perhaps TRBD1 as D (5 bases). Germline CDR1 MGHRA, CDR2 YSYEKL. V lost 1 base to trimming and J lost 6 bases, with 12 bases between them. CDR3 length equals 14 residues. CDR3: CASSQVGGINGYTF. CDR3 sequence (DNA): TGCGCCAGCAGCCAAGTCGGGGGAATTAATGGCTACACCTTC.

The chain employs TRBV15 and TRBJ1-5, with 7 bases matching TRBD1. CDR3 length: 14 residues. The trim removed 7 bases at V and 9 bases at J, leaving 12 bases unmatched. CDR1 is LNHNV and CDR2 is YYDKDF in the germline V gene (reference sequence). CDR3 protein: CATTSSGGSLPQHF. Written as DNA, the CDR3 is TGTGCCACCACCTCCTCAGGGGGGAGTTTGCCCCAGCATTTT.

The rearrangement joins TRBV2 to TRBJ1-2; possibly TRBD1 for D (5 bases). The V end was cut by 7 bases, the J end by 4 bases, with 13 bases between. From germline, CDR1 is SNHLY and CDR2 FYNNEI. The CDR3 loop spans 13 amino acids. The CDR3 region has the DNA TGTGCCAGCACCTCACAGGTTGGCTATGGCTACACCTTC. Amino acids: CASTSQVGYGYTF. Full variable domain (outside the CDR3, taken from reference TRBV2 and TRBJ1-2): EPEVTQTPSHQVTQMGQEVILRCVPISNHLYFYWYRQILGQKVEFLVSFYNNEISEKSEIFDDQFSVERPDGSNFTLKIRSTKLEDSAMYFCASTSQVGYGYTFGSGTRLTVV.

J is TRBJ1-2 and V is TRBV2, with D possibly matching TRBD1 (5 bases). Looked up from germline, CDR1 is SNHLY and CDR2 is FYNNEI. The germline V and J ends were trimmed by 6 bases and 7 bases, with 15 bases remaining between them. The CDR3 is 13 amino acids. The CDR3 is CASRETVDGGYTF. The CDR3 bases are TGTGCCAGCAGAGAGACAGTTGACGGTGGCTACACCTTC. The full variable domain, completed using reference TRBV2 and TRBJ1-2, is EPEVTQTPSHQVTQMGQEVILRCVPISNHLYFYWYRQILGQKVEFLVSFYNNEISEKSEIFDDQFSVERPDGSNFTLKIRSTKLEDSAMYFCASRETVDGGYTFGSGTRLTVV.

The count of this clone is one. V and J are TRBV28 and TRBJ1-1; 12 nucleotides align to TRBD1. V lost 8 bases and J lost 4; bases outside the gene matches: 11. There are 16 residues in the CDR3. Per germline, CDR1 MDHEN and CDR2 SYDVKM. The CDR3 DNA reads TGTGCCAGCGTACCCTCGGGACAGGGGGCGGGCACTGAAGCTTTCTTT. Residues: CASVPSGQGAGTEAFF.

The chain combines TRBV30 with TRBJ2-1, with a weak D call TRBD2 (5 bases). The CDR3 is made up of 14 amino acids. Trimming stripped 0 bases from V and 5 bases from J, with 11 bases between. The germline gives CDR1 GTSNPN, CDR2 SVGIG (reference sequence). In DNA form, the CDR3 reads TGTGCCTGGAGTGTATGGCGGGTCGACAATGAGCAGTTCTTC. Protein product: CAWSVWRVDNEQFF.

The V gene is TRBV4-3, the J gene TRBJ1-6, with 9 nucleotides matching TRBD1. The CDR3 totals 15 residues. With 3 bases clipped from V and 7 bases from J, the junction kept 4 bases outside the gene matches. Germline CDR1 is LGHNA and CDR2 is YSLEER. The CDR3 protein is CASSQGTGHNSPLHF. The CDR3 nucleotides are TGCGCCAGCAGCCAGGGGACAGGGCACAATTCACCCCTCCACTTT.

The J gene is TRBJ2-2, the V gene TRBV7-2; 9 nucleotides line up with TRBD1. The CDR3 totals 15 residues. Germline assignment: CDR1 SGHTA and CDR2 FQGNSA. The V gene end was trimmed by 5 bases and the J gene end by 3 bases; junction bases not matched to a gene: 4. CDR3 protein: CASSRDRVDTGELFF. The CDR3 DNA follows: TGTGCCAGCAGCCGGGACAGGGTGGACACCGGGGAGCTGTTTTTT.

The genes are TRBV5-1 and TRBJ2-7; TRBD1 might be the D (5 bases). Trimming stripped 2 bases from V and 5 bases from J, with 17 bases between. The length of the CDR3 is 15 residues. CDR1 is SGHRS and CDR2 is YFSETQ in the germline V gene. CDR3 residues: CASSFVLGEGNEQYF. As DNA, the CDR3 is TGCGCCAGCAGCTTTGTCTTAGGGGAAGGGAACGAGCAGTACTTC.

The chain carries TRBV5-4 and TRBJ2-2; 12 positions match TRBD2. The CDR3 sequence is 16 residues long. Germline V gene data show CDR1 as SGHNT and CDR2 as YYREEE (reference sequence). J gave up 7 bases and V 4 bases, and 8 bases lay outside the gene matches. This CDR3 is CASSALAGGPSGELFF. CDR3 nucleotide sequence: TGTGCCAGCAGCGCCCTAGCGGGAGGGCCGAGCGGGGAGCTGTTTTTT.

V usage is TRBV7-6 and J usage is TRBJ2-1; the D is unclear. In germline, CDR1 is SGHVS, CDR2 FNYEAQ. Trimming took 1 base from V and 2 from J, leaving 12 bases between them. The CDR3 sequence is 16 residues long. This CDR3 reads CASSLGRASPYNEQFF. Here the CDR3 DNA reads TGTGCCAGCAGCTTAGGTAGAGCCTCCCCCTACAATGAGCAGTTCTTC. Drawing the rest from reference TRBV7-6 and TRBJ2-1, the complete variable domain is GAGVSQSPRYKVTKRGQDVALRCDPISGHVSLYWYRQALGQGPEFLTYFNYEAQQDKSGLPNDRFSAERPEGSISTLTIQRTEQRDSAMYRCASSLGRASPYNEQFFGPGTRLTVL.

The chain recombines TRBV21-1 with TRBJ2-7; the table's D call, TRBD2, was not checked against the DNA. TRBV21-1 is tagged as a pseudogene. The CDR3 covers 17 residues. The CDR3 nucleotides are TGTGCCAGCAGCAAAGCGCGGGGCAGGATAAAGTCCTACGAGCAGTACTTC. The encoded protein is CASSKARGRIKSYEQYF.